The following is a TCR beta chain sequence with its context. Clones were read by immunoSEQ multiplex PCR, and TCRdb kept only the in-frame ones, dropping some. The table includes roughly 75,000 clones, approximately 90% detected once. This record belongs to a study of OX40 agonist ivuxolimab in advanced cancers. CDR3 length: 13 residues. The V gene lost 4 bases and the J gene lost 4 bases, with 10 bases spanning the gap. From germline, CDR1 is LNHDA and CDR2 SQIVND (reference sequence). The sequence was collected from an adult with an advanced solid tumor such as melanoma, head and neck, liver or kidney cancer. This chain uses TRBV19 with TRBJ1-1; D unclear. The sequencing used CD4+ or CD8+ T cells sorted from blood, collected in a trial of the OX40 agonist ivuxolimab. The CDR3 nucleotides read TGTGCCAGTAGTACCGGAGGGAGCACTGAAGCTTTCTTT. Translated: CASSTGGSTEAFF.